This T cell receptor beta chain was identified during a study of T-cell reconstitution after alpha-beta-depleted transplantation in children. This CDR3 is 13 amino acids long. V was clipped by 1 base and J by 8 bases, with 14 bases between them. The germline CDR1 and CDR2 sequences are DFQATT and SNEGSKA (reference sequence). This clonotype was picked up many times. The antigen is unknown. As it was prepared, the TCRbeta library received unique molecular identifiers. Each CDR3 protein gets one entry after TCRdb re-called the PCR reads with MiXCR. The table has 130,000 to 150,000 distinct CDR3 sequences, around 9% seen once. Whole-study results and caveats: About two months after transplant, alpha-beta T cells reportedly came from several hundred expanded graft clones.

This sequence originates from a female patient aged 2 to 10 who had a stem cell transplant for congenital amegakaryocytic thrombocytopenia, so the T cells may come from the graft donor. The chain combines TRBV20-1 with TRBJ1-1; no definite D call. The sample was PBMCs, mostly from graft donor cells, taken 180 days after TCRalphabeta/CD19-depleted stem cell transplant. The CDR3, as DNA: TGCAGTGCTAGAGCGGGCTACTGGGGAGAAGCTTTCTTT. This sequence encodes CSARAGYWGEAFF.